The 20 T cell receptor beta chains listed next were all sequenced from one sample in a study of shared clonotypes between healthy human individuals. Produced via immunoSEQ multiplex PCR; TCRdb's table is partial and in-frame only. Among over a million clones, around 95% were seen once, and the ten largest hold approximately 1.2%. Sequenced sample: naive CD4+ T cells sorted from blood. Subset indicated: CD45RA+ positively selected. The receptors were gathered from a man younger than 45 in good health.

Regarding this clone: In the same sample, other DNA sequences code for this CDR3. The rearrangement joins TRBV5-4 to TRBJ2-5; 7 bases align to TRBD1. J lost 2 bases, V lost 4 bases, and 2 bases had no gene match. CDR3 length equals 13 residues. Germline loops: CDR1 SGHNT, CDR2 YYREEE (reference sequence). The CDR3 DNA follows: TGTGCCAGCAGCCCGGACAGGCAAGAGACCCAGTACTTC. It specifies CASSPDRQETQYF.

The rearrangement joins TRBV7-8 to TRBJ2-7, with 9 positions matching TRBD2. After removal of 4 bases from V and 2 bases from J, the junction contained 6 bases not matched to a gene. There are 15 residues in the CDR3. Germline V lookup: CDR1 SGHVS, CDR2 FQNEAQ. The CDR3 sequence: CASSSRLAAAYEQYF. The CDR3 DNA is TGTGCCAGCAGCTCCCGACTAGCGGCGGCCTACGAGCAGTACTTC.

The V and J genes are TRBV2 and TRBJ2-6; tentative D call: TRBD1 (5 bases). The CDR3 extends over 17 amino acids. Trimming removed 6 bases from V and 0 bases from J, with 15 bases in between. CDR1 and CDR2 from the germline V gene are SNHLY and FYNNEI. The CDR3 here is CASRSTGINSGANVLTF. The CDR3, as DNA: TGTGCCAGCAGATCAACAGGAATAAACTCTGGGGCCAACGTCCTGACTTTC.

CDR3 region: CASSTGFSYEQYF. CDR3 in DNA: TGCGCCAGCAGTACAGGATTCTCCTACGAGCAGTACTTC. The gene calls are TRBV10-2 and TRBJ2-7; D perhaps matches TRBD1 (5 bases). The CDR3 covers 13 residues. CDR1 and CDR2 from the germline V gene are WSHSY and SAAADI. V dropped 5 bases and J dropped 0 bases, with 8 bases sitting between them.

This clone showed up just once. V gene TRBV6-5 combines with J gene TRBJ2-3; D may be TRBD1 (6 bases). Germline CDR1 and CDR2: MNHEY and SVGAGI. Trimming took off 2 bases at V and 10 bases at J, with 13 bases between the two ends. This CDR3 region has 13 residues. For the CDR3, the DNA is TGTGCCAGCAGTTACCCGGGACACCGAGCGCAGTATTTT. Amino acid sequence: CASSYPGHRAQYF.

The chain uses TRBV29-1 and TRBJ1-1; 7 positions match TRBD1. With V trimmed by 6 bases and J by 6 bases, 4 bases remained unmatched. CDR3 length equals 11 residues. In germline, CDR1 is SQVTM, CDR2 ANQGSEA. The CDR3 here is CSVRGASEAFF. CDR3 DNA: TGCAGCGTCAGGGGGGCATCTGAAGCTTTCTTT.

The chain carries TRBV7-9 and TRBJ2-7; D perhaps matches TRBD2 (5 bases). This CDR3 contains 17 residues. Deletions cut 5 bases from V and 0 bases from J, with 20 bases between. Germline CDR1 and CDR2: SEHNR and FQNEAQ (reference sequence). CDR3 amino acids: CASSPGNTFTSSYEQYF. The CDR3 nucleotides read TGTGCCAGCAGCCCCGGGAATACGTTTACAAGCTCCTACGAGCAGTACTTC.

V and J are TRBV11-2 and TRBJ2-5; 9 positions match TRBD2. The germline V gene has CDR1 SGHAT and CDR2 FQNNGV. V shed 7 bases, J shed 7 bases, and the junction held 7 bases outside the gene matches. CDR3 length: 13 amino acids. DNA of the CDR3: TGTGCCAGCATAGAGGTAGCGGGAGTGACCCAGTACTTC. Translated, it gives CASIEVAGVTQYF.

This clone was detected only once. The rearrangement links TRBV18 to TRBJ1-5, with D tentatively TRBD1 (5 bases). The V end was cut by 4 bases, the J end by 1 base, with 11 bases between. Germline V gene sequence: CDR1 KGHSH, CDR2 LQKENI. The CDR3 spans 15 residues. The chain's CDR3 is CASSRGAVSNQPQHF. The DNA of the CDR3 is TGTGCCAGCTCACGTGGGGCGGTGAGCAATCAGCCCCAGCATTTT.

V and J are TRBV30 and TRBJ1-1; D is possibly TRBD1 (6 bases). Looked up from germline, CDR1 is GTSNPN and CDR2 is SVGIG (reference sequence). Trimming left V 2 bases short and J 4 bases short, with 14 bases between. The CDR3 covers 14 residues. The CDR3 protein is CAWSNDRLGTEAFF. CDR3 in DNA: TGTGCCTGGAGTAACGACAGGCTAGGCACTGAAGCTTTCTTT.

The genes are TRBV18 and TRBJ2-2; D remains unclear. Per germline, CDR1 KGHSH and CDR2 LQKENI. V was shortened by 3 bases and J by 2 bases, with 10 bases between the two germline ends. The CDR3 runs to 15 residues. CDR3 bases: TGTGCCAGCTCACCTTATGGACCCAACACCGGGGAGCTGTTTTTT. This codes for CASSPYGPNTGELFF.

The chain links TRBV7-9 to TRBJ2-7, with D uncertain. CDR1 is SEHNR and CDR2 is FQNEAQ in the germline V gene (reference sequence). The V end was cut by 2 bases, the J end by 5 bases, with 10 bases between. CDR3 length equals 13 residues. DNA for the CDR3: TGTGCCAGCAGCTTACCGCCGATGGACGAGCAGTACTTC. This gives the protein CASSLPPMDEQYF.

This chain connects TRBV4-3 to TRBJ2-7, with TRBD1 matching over 10 bases. J lost 5 bases, V lost 5 bases, and 12 bases had no gene match. Germline values: CDR1 LGHNA, CDR2 YSLEER. The CDR3 has 16 amino acids. DNA of the CDR3: TGCGCCAGCAGCAGAAGCTTGGGACAGGGGTTTCACGAGCAGTACTTC. Its protein product is CASSRSLGQGFHEQYF.

J is TRBJ2-1 and V is TRBV19; D gene unclear. The CDR3 has 13 residues. Trimming cost V 3 bases and J 4 bases, with 7 bases left between them. Germline loops: CDR1 LNHDA, CDR2 SQIVND (reference sequence). The CDR3 DNA follows: TGTGCCAGTAGTATTGTACTATACAATGAGCAGTTCTTC. This translates into CASSIVLYNEQFF.

DNA for the CDR3: TGTGCCAGCAGTCCCCCGGGTGGGGCCAACGTCCTGACTTTC. Its protein is CASSPPGGANVLTF. V gene TRBV28 combines with J gene TRBJ2-6; D unresolved. V was cut by 5 bases and J by 3 bases, with 8 bases left in between. This CDR3 region has 14 residues. Germline V gene sequence: CDR1 MDHEN, CDR2 SYDVKM.

This clone was observed at least ten times. V is TRBV28 and J is TRBJ2-7; weak D call: TRBD2 (6 bases). The CDR3 runs to 18 residues. Germline V gives CDR1 MDHEN, CDR2 SYDVKM. Trimming took 4 bases from V and 0 from J, leaving 22 bases between them. CDR3 coding DNA: TGTGCCAGCAGTTCGATCTTAACCCCTGCGGGGAGCTCCTACGAGCAGTACTTC. It specifies CASSSILTPAGSSYEQYF.

This chain links TRBV6-6 with TRBJ2-7; 7 bases map to TRBD2. The CDR3 is 15 amino acids. Germline values: CDR1 MNHNY, CDR2 SVGAGI (reference sequence). The trim removed 3 bases at V and 2 bases at J, leaving 7 bases unmatched. The CDR3 region has the DNA TGTGCCAGCAGTTATTATGCTAGCGGAGCCTACGAGCAGTACTTC. Amino acid sequence: CASSYYASGAYEQYF.

The gene calls are TRBV6-1 and TRBJ2-7; 7 bases map to TRBD1. The CDR3 spans 19 residues. The V gene end was trimmed by 0 bases and the J gene end by 5 bases; junction bases not matched to a gene: 19. From germline, CDR1 is MNHNS and CDR2 SASEGT. The CDR3 sequence is CASSEAPSLAYTGANEQYF. The DNA of the CDR3 is TGTGCCAGCAGTGAAGCTCCGTCATTAGCTTATACAGGGGCTAACGAGCAGTACTTC.

The rearrangement uses TRBV4-1 and TRBJ1-4; 7 bases align to TRBD1. Looked up from germline, CDR1 is MGHRA and CDR2 is YSYEKL. CDR3 length: 15 amino acids. V was clipped by 3 bases and J by 5 bases; unmatched bases: 6. The DNA for the CDR3 is TGCGCCAGCAGCCACAGACAGGGAAGAAATGAAAAACTGTTTTTT. Residues: CASSHRQGRNEKLFF.

J is TRBJ2-1 and V is TRBV7-9; 7 nucleotides agree with TRBD2. The germline V gene has CDR1 SEHNR and CDR2 FQNEAQ (reference sequence). This CDR3 is built from 18 residues. Unmatched junction bases numbered 15, after V lost 5 bases and J lost 2 bases. The CDR3 DNA reads TGTGCCAGCAGCCCTGTGATTAAGCGGGATCTCGCCTACAATGAGCAGTTCTTC. This codes for CASSPVIKRDLAYNEQFF.